This is a list of T cell receptor beta chains from one sample in a study of blood T cells in healthy people across ages. TCRdb re-analysed the 5' RACE reads in MiXCR, keeping a single row per CDR3 protein. The data contain approximately 730,000 distinct CDR3 sequences, 53% of them seen just once; the ten biggest clones take up roughly 40%. Material for sequencing was blood. These receptors all come from a man aged 80 or over in good health. CDR3s include the opening cysteine and the closing phenylalanine or tryptophan.

CDR3 protein: CASSSDQGDTQYF; V gene: TRBV12-3/TRBV12-4; J gene: TRBJ2-3
CDR3 protein: CASSETGQGARGYTF; V gene: TRBV25-1; J gene: TRBJ1-2
CDR3 protein: CASSVGVAGLYEQYF; V gene: TRBV9; J gene: TRBJ2-7
CDR3 protein: CASSVSGVEQYF; V gene: TRBV9; J gene: NA
CDR3 protein: CASSSELHRYAYF; V gene: TRBV7-2; J gene: TRBJ2-3
CDR3 protein: CATSRDPNNEQFF; V gene: TRBV15; J gene: TRBJ2-1
CDR3 protein: CASSYPRTGKKNTEAFF; V gene: TRBV6-6; J gene: TRBJ1-1
CDR3 protein: CASSLWTSGRPSEQYF; V gene: TRBV5-6; J gene: TRBJ2-3
CDR3 protein: CASTLGGQPNSPLHF; V gene: TRBV28; J gene: TRBJ1-6
CDR3 protein: CASGLGNTGGYAYF; V gene: TRBV12-5; J gene: TRBJ2-3
CDR3 protein: CASSEYGEGYGYTF; V gene: TRBV25-1; J gene: TRBJ1-2
CDR3 protein: CASASGSSYEQYF; V gene: TRBV27; J gene: TRBJ2-7
CDR3 protein: CSAYPPNEQYF; V gene: TRBV20-1; J gene: TRBJ2-5
CDR3 protein: CASSRLGLAGGPGYAYF; V gene: TRBV6-1; J gene: TRBJ2-3
CDR3 protein: CASSRWGRYEQYF; V gene: TRBV7-2; J gene: TRBJ2-7
CDR3 protein: CAISESMLGQGVIAAQSEQYF; V gene: TRBV10-3; J gene: TRBJ2-4
CDR3 protein: CASSLRQGAGQPQHF; V gene: TRBV7-2; J gene: TRBJ1-5
CDR3 protein: CASSGGQATGELFF; V gene: TRBV28; J gene: TRBJ2-2
CDR3 protein: CASSARLAPGRASVETQYF; V gene: TRBV2; J gene: TRBJ2-5
CDR3 protein: CASSLETGGIYEQYF; V gene: TRBV7-6; J gene: TRBJ2-7
CDR3 protein: CASSLDPANYGYTF; V gene: TRBV4-2; J gene: TRBJ1-2
CDR3 protein: CATSDLRGSEQYF; V gene: TRBV24-1; J gene: TRBJ2-7